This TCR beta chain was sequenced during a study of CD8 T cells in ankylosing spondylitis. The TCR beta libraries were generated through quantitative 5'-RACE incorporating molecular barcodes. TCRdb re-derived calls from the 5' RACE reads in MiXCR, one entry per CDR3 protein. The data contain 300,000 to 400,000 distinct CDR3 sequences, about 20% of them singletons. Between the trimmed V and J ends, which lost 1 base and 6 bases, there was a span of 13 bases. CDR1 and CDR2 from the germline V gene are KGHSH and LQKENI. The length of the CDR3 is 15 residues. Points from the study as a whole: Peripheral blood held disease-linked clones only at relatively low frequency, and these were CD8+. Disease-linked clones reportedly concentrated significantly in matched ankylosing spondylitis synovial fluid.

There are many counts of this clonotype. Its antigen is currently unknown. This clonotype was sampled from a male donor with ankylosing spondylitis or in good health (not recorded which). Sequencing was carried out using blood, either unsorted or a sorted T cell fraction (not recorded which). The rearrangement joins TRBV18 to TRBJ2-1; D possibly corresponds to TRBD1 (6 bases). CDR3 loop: CASSPRAGDGNEQFF. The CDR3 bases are TGTGCCAGCTCACCACGGGCAGGGGATGGCAATGAGCAGTTCTTC.